The clone carrying this T cell receptor beta chain was recorded a few times. The sample originates from a study of OX40 agonist ivuxolimab in advanced cancers. Generated by immunoSEQ multiplex PCR, the TCRdb table keeps only in-frame clones and is missing some. The data show tens of thousands of clones, 85% to 90% seen once. V dropped 3 bases and J dropped 6; count of bases not matched to a gene: 3. Germline assignment: CDR1 LNHNV and CDR2 YYDKDF (reference sequence). CDR3 length: 13 amino acids. The sequencing here drew on CD4+ or CD8+ T cells sorted from blood, taken in a trial of the OX40 agonist ivuxolimab. This receptor was taken from an adult with an advanced solid tumor such as melanoma, head and neck, liver or kidney cancer. This chain joins TRBV15 and TRBJ1-2; TRBD1 aligns across 8 bases. The CDR3: CATSRDREDGYTF. The CDR3 DNA follows: TGTGCCACCAGCAGGGACAGGGAGGATGGCTACACCTTC.